This TCR beta chain was sequenced during a study of siplizumab effects on memory and regulatory T cells. Produced via immunoSEQ multiplex PCR; TCRdb's table is partial and in-frame only. The data contain over 65,000 clones, roughly 93% of them singletons. V dropped 8 bases and J dropped 6 bases, with 7 bases sitting between them. The CDR3 covers 10 residues. The germline V gene encodes CDR1 MNHNY and CDR2 SVGAGI (reference sequence). This chain joins TRBV6-6 and TRBJ1-1; maybe TRBD1 (5 bases). The source material was CD8+ T cells sorted from blood. This clonotype was obtained from a human donor in good health. For the CDR3, the DNA is TGTGCCAGCTGGGGGGCTGAAGCTTTCTTT. Its protein product is CASWGAEAFF.